This passage covers 10 T cell receptor beta chains from one sample sequenced in a study of blood T cell repertoires in COVID-19. Libraries were prepared by immunoSEQ multiplex PCR; TCRdb keeps only in-frame clonotypes and omits some of them. Among about 220,000 clones listed, 84% were seen once. Source material: peripheral blood. Receptors originate from a man in his fifties with active or convalescent COVID-19.

The chain carries TRBV7-2 and TRBJ1-6, with 7 nucleotides matching TRBD1. The CDR3 is 14 residues long. Germline CDR1 and CDR2: SGHTA and FQGNSA. V was pared by 4 bases and J by 6 bases, with 3 bases of the junction left unmatched. The CDR3 sequence is CASSSGQVNSPLHF. CDR3 DNA: TGTGCCAGCAGCTCAGGACAGGTTAATTCACCCCTCCACTTT. The variable domain in full, completed from reference TRBV7-2 and TRBJ1-6, reads GAGVSQSPSNKVTEKGKDVELRCDPISGHTALYWYRQSLGQGLEFLIYFQGNSAPDKSGLPSDRFSAERTGGSVSTLTIQRTQQEDSAVYLCASSSGQVNSPLHFGNGTRLTVT.

A word on this clone: Other DNA sequences in the sample encode the same CDR3. The CDR3 loop is CASSFQGSYEQYF. The CDR3 nucleotides are TGCGCCAGCAGCTTTCAGGGATCCTACGAGCAGTACTTC. The chain is built from TRBV5-1 and TRBJ2-7; tentative D call: TRBD1 (5 bases). The CDR3 covers 13 residues. CDR1 and CDR2 from the germline V gene are SGHRS and YFSETQ. V dropped 2 bases and J dropped 1 base, with 7 bases sitting between them.

The rearrangement links TRBV11-2 to TRBJ2-5; 9 bases are a match to TRBD2. Germline V gives CDR1 SGHAT, CDR2 FQNNGV. The CDR3 extends over 15 amino acids. V trimming: 1 base; J trimming: 3 bases; junction bases outside the gene matches: 3. Written as DNA, the CDR3 is TGTGCCAGCAGCTTAGTTCCTAGCGGGGAAGAGACCCAGTACTTC. Protein: CASSLVPSGEETQYF.

This clone was seen more than once but under ten times. The same CDR3 can be traced to other DNA sequences in this sample. The CDR3 region is CASSPRGSGGETQYF. The CDR3, as DNA: TGTGCCAGCAGTCCCCGGGGTAGCGGAGGGGAGACCCAGTACTTC. This chain links TRBV7-2 with TRBJ2-5, with D possibly being TRBD2 (6 bases). The CDR3 runs 15 residues. The V gene's germline CDR1 is SGHTA and CDR2 FQGNSA. Trimming removed 6 bases at V and 5 bases at J, with 19 bases between.

The V call is TRBV30, the J call TRBJ2-1; no reliable D call. Germline V lookup: CDR1 GTSNPN, CDR2 SVGIG (reference sequence). The germline V and J ends were trimmed by 0 bases and 7 bases, with 7 bases remaining between them. This CDR3 has 12 amino acids. The CDR3 loop is CAWSVQLNEQFF. In DNA form, the CDR3 reads TGTGCCTGGAGTGTACAATTAAATGAGCAGTTCTTC.

The genes are TRBV19 and TRBJ2-3, with 8 positions matching TRBD1. The J segment lost 2 bases and the V segment lost 4 bases, leaving 8 bases of the junction unmatched. From germline, CDR1 is LNHDA and CDR2 SQIVND (reference sequence). The CDR3 has 16 amino acids. The CDR3 sequence is CASSTRQGIPTDTQYF. The CDR3, as DNA: TGTGCCAGTAGTACCCGACAGGGGATCCCCACAGATACGCAGTATTTT. The complete variable domain, with remaining parts taken from reference TRBV19 and TRBJ2-3, reads DGGITQSPKYLFRKEGQNVTLSCEQNLNHDAMYWYRQDPGQGLRLIYYSQIVNDFQKGDIAEGYSVSREKKESFPLTVTSAQKNPTAFYLCASSTRQGIPTDTQYFGPGTRLTVL.

A word on this clone: Other DNA sequences in this sample translate to the same CDR3. V gene TRBV7-2 combines with J gene TRBJ1-2; 9 positions agree with TRBD1. The trim removed 5 bases at V and 7 bases at J, leaving 5 bases unmatched. The CDR3 spans 13 residues. The germline V gene has CDR1 SGHTA and CDR2 FQGNSA. CDR3 amino acids: CASSVRQGGGYTF. CDR3 coding DNA: TGTGCCAGCAGCGTCCGACAGGGGGGTGGCTACACCTTC.

This rearrangement joins TRBV12-3 or TRBV12-4 to TRBJ2-5; 9 bases agree with TRBD2. CDR3 length equals 13 residues. V lost 6 bases to trimming and J lost 7 bases; unmatched junction nucleotides: 6. The CDR3, as DNA: TGTGCCAGCAGGGTAGCGGGAGAGGGGACCCAGTACTTC. Amino acids: CASRVAGEGTQYF.

The gene calls are TRBV7-3 and TRBJ2-3; a possible D gene is TRBD2 (6 bases). Trimming stripped 5 bases from V and 2 bases from J, with 11 bases between. This CDR3 is 14 amino acids long. The germline V gene encodes CDR1 SGHTA and CDR2 FQGTGA. CDR3 sequence reads: CASSPRRDTDTQYF. The CDR3 nucleotides are TGTGCCAGCAGCCCAAGGCGGGACACAGATACGCAGTATTTT.

The rearrangement joins TRBV13 to TRBJ1-3; 7 bases fit TRBD1. The trim removed 6 bases at V and 0 bases at J, leaving 8 bases unmatched. The CDR3 sequence is 16 residues long. The germline V gene encodes CDR1 PRHDT and CDR2 FYEKMQ (reference sequence). The CDR3 DNA is TGTGCCAGCAGTAAAGGCCGGGACAGCTCTGGAAACACCATATATTTT. Protein product: CASSKGRDSSGNTIYF.